This entry features one TCR beta chain sequence. Amplification of TCR beta CDR3 regions used RNA as the template. The TCR CDR3 was amplified in a first-round RT-PCR using the HTBI primer set. TCRdb re-called the multiplex PCR reads through MiXCR, storing one row per CDR3 protein. The repertoire has fewer than 450,000 distinct CDR3 sequences, approximately 18% of them found once; the top ten carry 35% to 45%. This specimen belongs to a study of T cells in Graves' hyperthyroidism and ophthalmopathy. V lost 2 bases to trimming and J lost 4 bases, with 15 bases between them. This CDR3 spans 15 amino acids. CDR1 and CDR2 from the germline V gene are MNHEY and SMNVEV (reference sequence). The study excluded patients with uncontrolled infection, other autoimmune disease, pregnancy or lactation. The authors took PBMCs from 10 ml fresh peripheral blood.

The V gene is TRBV27, the J gene TRBJ2-7, with D perhaps TRBD2 (5 bases). The receptor was derived from a man younger than 30 with Graves' ophthalmopathy. The sample consisted of blood. The CDR3 region is CASSLRPPGKYEQYF. The CDR3 nucleotides are TGTGCCAGCAGTTTACGTCCCCCCGGGAAGTACGAGCAGTACTTC.